The next 13 T cell receptor beta chains were all read from a single sample in a study of blood T cells in healthy people across ages. A sample-barcoded 5' primer and a J-beta primer mix were used in a second PCR of roughly 7 to 11 cycles. TCRdb redid the calling of the 5' RACE reads with MiXCR, one entry per CDR3 protein. The repertoire holds some 940,000 distinct CDR3 sequences, with roughly 29% as singletons. The same sample was also studied in work on T cells of mothers and their children.

Sequencing used blood. These TCRs come from a woman between 35 and 50 years old in good health.

This clonotype was counted a few times. This chain connects TRBV3-1 to TRBJ1-1; D is perhaps TRBD1 (5 bases). The length of the CDR3 is 15 residues. CDR1 is LGHDT and CDR2 is YNNKEL in the germline V gene (reference sequence). The germline V and J ends were trimmed by 4 bases and 1 base, with 13 bases remaining between them. The CDR3 nucleotides are TGTGCCAGCAGCCCCATTTCTGGGGGGAACACTGAAGCTTTCTTT. As protein: CASSPISGGNTEAFF.

This rearrangement joins TRBV27 to TRBJ1-6, with D possibly being TRBD1 (6 bases). The CDR3 has 15 amino acids. The V end lost 2 bases, the J end lost 10 bases, and 15 bases lay between the germline ends. The germline V gene encodes CDR1 MNHEY and CDR2 SMNVEV (reference sequence). The CDR3 nucleotides are TGTGCCAGCAGTTTACAGGGGCAACTGGGATCACCCCTCCACTTT. Its protein is CASSLQGQLGSPLHF.

The CDR3 nucleotides read TGTGCCAGCAGCTCCCGACTCGGGGGCCCAGGCTATGGCTACACCTTC. Protein product: CASSSRLGGPGYGYTF. The chain uses TRBV7-9 and TRBJ1-2, with D possibly TRBD1 on 6 matching bases. The ends were cut back, 4 bases at V and 4 bases at J, with 19 bases in the middle. The CDR3 consists of 16 residues. From germline, CDR1 is SEHNR and CDR2 FQNEAQ (reference sequence).

A note on this clonotype: A single base separates this from a much larger clone, so it may be a read error. The chain carries TRBV5-1 and TRBJ2-4, with 8 bases identical to TRBD1. The CDR3 is 14 amino acids. Germline assignment: CDR1 SGHRS and CDR2 YFSETQ. The CDR3 protein is CASSSKGQGNTQYF. The DNA of the CDR3 is TGCGCCAGCAGCTCCAAAGGACAGGGAAACACTCAGTACTTC.

This sequence joins TRBV5-1 and TRBJ2-7; 9 nucleotides align to TRBD1. The CDR3 loop spans 15 amino acids. Germline CDR1 reads SGHRS; CDR2 reads YFSETQ. V gave up 0 bases and J gave up 6 bases; unmatched junction bases: 7. The CDR3 here is CASSLGGTGKVEQYF. The CDR3 coding sequence is TGCGCCAGCAGCTTGGGTGGGACAGGGAAGGTCGAGCAGTACTTC.

This sequence joins TRBV12-3 or TRBV12-4 and TRBJ2-3, with a possible D match to TRBD1 (6 bases). V dropped 8 bases and J dropped 4 bases, with 13 bases sitting between them. The CDR3 is 13 amino acids. CDR3 in DNA: TGTGCCAGCTCCACTAGACAGGCAGATACGCAGTATTTT. Its translation is CASSTRQADTQYF.

This clonotype has a handful of counts. The chain carries TRBV28 and TRBJ2-7, with D perhaps assigned TRBD1 or TRBD2 (7 bases each). Trimming took off 6 bases at V and 2 bases at J, with 23 bases between the two ends. The germline gives CDR1 MDHEN, CDR2 SYDVKM. This CDR3 is 17 amino acids long. The CDR3 coding sequence is TGTGCCAGCAGACCATCCGGGGGGACAGATCTCGCCTACGAGCAGTACTTC. Protein product: CASRPSGGTDLAYEQYF.

The genes are TRBV28 and TRBJ2-3, with 9 positions matching TRBD1. This CDR3 comprises 17 residues. Trimming removed 6 bases from V and 1 base from J; junction bases left unmatched: 11. Germline assignment: CDR1 MDHEN and CDR2 SYDVKM. The CDR3 here is CASRTLDRGWRTDTQYF. CDR3 nucleotides: TGTGCCAGCAGGACCCTAGACAGGGGGTGGCGCACAGATACGCAGTATTTT. Using reference TRBV28 and TRBJ2-3 for the parts outside the CDR3, the full variable domain is DVKVTQSSRYLVKRTGEKVFLECVQDMDHENMFWYRQDPGLGLRLIYFSYDVKMKEKGDIPEGYSVSREKKERFSLILESASTNQTSMYLCASRTLDRGWRTDTQYFGPGTRLTVL.

This clonotype appeared many times. This sequence joins TRBV15 and TRBJ1-6; D is possibly TRBD1 (5 bases). The V end lost 0 bases, the J end lost 9 bases, and 15 bases lay between the germline ends. The length of the CDR3 is 16 residues. CDR1 and CDR2 from the germline V gene are LNHNV and YYDKDF (reference sequence). In nucleotides, the CDR3 is TGTGCCACCAGCAGAGATTTTCGTCAGGGTGGTTCACCCCTCCACTTT. This encodes CATSRDFRQGGSPLHF.

As regards this clonotype: Sequence at one end of the junction differs from germline and may be a read error. The chain carries TRBV20-1 and TRBJ1-1; D perhaps matches TRBD1 (6 bases). The CDR3 sequence is 12 residues long. In germline, CDR1 is DFQATT, CDR2 SNEGSKA (reference sequence). CDR3 sequence reads: CSADRRNTEAFF. CDR3 nucleotide sequence: TGCAGTGCTGACAGGAGGAACACTGAGGCTTTCTTT.

This clonotype has a count of ten or more. The chain employs TRBV6-5 and TRBJ2-7; D unclear. The CDR3 totals 14 residues. Trimming left V 0 bases short and J 5 bases short, with 11 bases between. Germline CDR1 and CDR2: MNHEY and SVGAGI. CDR3 nucleotides: TGTGCCAGCAGTTACTCCGGAAGCCCACACGAGCAGTACTTC. Translation: CASSYSGSPHEQYF.

This clonotype was counted a few times. This chain uses TRBV5-1 with TRBJ1-5; D is undetermined. Germline V gene data show CDR1 as SGHRS and CDR2 as YFSETQ. V was shortened by 2 bases and J by 0 bases, with 12 bases between the two germline ends. The CDR3 is made up of 16 amino acids. The CDR3 DNA is TGCGCCAGCAGCTTTACGGGGTCCTATAGCAATCAGCCCCAGCATTTT. This encodes CASSFTGSYSNQPQHF.

With regard to this clonotype: One end of the junction does not line up with germline, which may come from a read error. The chain joins TRBV7-7 to TRBJ2-2, with TRBD2 matching 8 bases. The germline CDR1 and CDR2 sequences are SSHAT and FNYEAQ (reference sequence). There are 15 residues in the CDR3. The CDR3 sequence is CASSLSPGGAGELFF. CDR3 coding DNA: TGTGCTAGCAGCTTATCCCCCGGGGGGGCCGGGGAGCTGTTTTTT.